The 2 T cell receptor beta chains listed next were all sequenced from one sample in a study of early T cells in non-severe SARS-CoV-2 infection. From the 5' RACE reads, TCRdb called clonotypes with MiXCR, one entry per CDR3 protein. The data hold about 49,000 distinct CDR3 sequences, with roughly 10% observed a single time. The material sequenced was whole blood. These receptors came from an adult who was a healthcare worker with PCR-confirmed SARS-CoV-2 infection or an uninfected control (not recorded which).

This clonotype was seen many times. This chain joins TRBV29-1 and TRBJ1-2; the match to TRBD1 covers 7 bases. The V segment lost 7 bases and the J segment 3 bases; nucleotides outside the gene matches: 8. The germline gives CDR1 SQVTM, CDR2 ANQGSEA. The CDR3 runs 13 residues. The CDR3 loop reads CSARQGGDYGYTF. The CDR3 DNA reads TGCAGCGCGCGACAGGGAGGGGACTATGGCTACACCTTC.

This clonotype was seen a few times. The chain is built from TRBV20-1 and TRBJ1-1; D is unresolved. Germline-derived CDR1 and CDR2 are DFQATT and SNEGSKA (reference sequence). This CDR3 region has 11 residues. V was trimmed by 6 bases and J by 1 base, leaving 6 bases between them. CDR3 coding DNA: TGCAGTGCCGCGAGGAACACTGAAGCTTTCTTT. Translation gives CSAARNTEAFF.